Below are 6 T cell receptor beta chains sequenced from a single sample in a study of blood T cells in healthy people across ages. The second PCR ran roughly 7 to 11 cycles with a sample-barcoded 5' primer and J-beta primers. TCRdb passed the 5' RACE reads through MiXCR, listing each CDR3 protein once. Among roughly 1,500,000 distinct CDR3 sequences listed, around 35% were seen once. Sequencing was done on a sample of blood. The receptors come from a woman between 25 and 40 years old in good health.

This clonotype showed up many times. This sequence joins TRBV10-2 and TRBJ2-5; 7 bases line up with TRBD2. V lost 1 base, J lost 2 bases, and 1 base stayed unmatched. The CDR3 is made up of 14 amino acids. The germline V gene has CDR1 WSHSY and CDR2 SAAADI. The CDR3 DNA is TGCGCCAGCAGTGAGTGGCGGGGGCAAGAGACCCAGTACTTC. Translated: CASSEWRGQETQYF.

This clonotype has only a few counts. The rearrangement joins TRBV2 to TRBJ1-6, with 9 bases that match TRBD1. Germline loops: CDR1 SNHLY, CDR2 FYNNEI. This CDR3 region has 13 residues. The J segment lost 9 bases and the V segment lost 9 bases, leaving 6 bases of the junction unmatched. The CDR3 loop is CASRTGVFSPLHF. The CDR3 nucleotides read TGTGCCAGTCGGACAGGGGTTTTTTCACCCCTCCACTTT.

The CDR3 protein is CASSADGQIQETQYF. The DNA for the CDR3 is TGTGCCAGCAGCGCAGACGGACAGATACAAGAGACCCAGTACTTC. This rearrangement joins TRBV9 to TRBJ2-5, with D possibly being TRBD1 (6 bases). The germline V gene encodes CDR1 SGDLS and CDR2 YYNGEE. Trimming left V 3 bases short and J 2 bases short, with 14 bases between. This CDR3 region has 15 residues. Full variable domain (remainder filled in from reference TRBV9 and TRBJ2-5): DSGVTQTPKHLITATGQRVTLRCSPRSGDLSVYWYQQSLDQGLQFLIQYYNGEERAKGNILERFSAQQFPDLHSELNLSSLELGDSALYFCASSADGQIQETQYFGPGTRLLVL.

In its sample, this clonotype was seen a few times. The CDR3 DNA is TGTGCCAGCAGCCAAGAAGACCTCTATGGCTACACCTTC. Translating gives CASSQEDLYGYTF. The chain combines TRBV3-1 with TRBJ1-2; D call uncertain. The V end was cut by 0 bases, the J end by 4 bases, with 6 bases between. In germline, CDR1 is LGHDT, CDR2 YNNKEL (reference sequence). This CDR3 spans 13 amino acids.

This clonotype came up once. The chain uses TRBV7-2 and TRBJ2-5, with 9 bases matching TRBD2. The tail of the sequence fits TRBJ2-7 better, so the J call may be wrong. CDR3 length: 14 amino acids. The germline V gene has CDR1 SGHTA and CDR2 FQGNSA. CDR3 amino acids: CASSFGGGAAEQYF. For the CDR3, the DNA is TGTGCCAGCAGCTTCGGCGGGGGGGCCGCCGAGCAGTACTTC.

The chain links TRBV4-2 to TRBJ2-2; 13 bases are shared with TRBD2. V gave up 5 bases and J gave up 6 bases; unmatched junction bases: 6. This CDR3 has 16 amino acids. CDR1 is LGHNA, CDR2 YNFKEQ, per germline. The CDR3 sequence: CASSGPGLAGSGELFF. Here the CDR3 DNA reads TGTGCCAGCAGCGGACCGGGACTAGCGGGGTCCGGGGAGCTGTTTTTT.